This T cell receptor (beta chain) appears in the sequencing data of a study of radiotherapy plus CTLA-4 blockade in lung cancer. Whole-study findings and limits: Reportedly, early blood T cell clone dynamics best predicted response, with interferon-beta. Expansion of tumor-derived TCR clones was observed in blood after radiotherapy plus ipilimumab.

Method: immunoSEQ multiplex PCR; TCRdb's copy keeps in-frame clones and lacks some. Of some 73,000 clones in the sample, about 79% were seen once. Each patient with chemo-refractory metastatic non-small-cell lung cancer was treated with focal radiation plus CTLA-4 blockade using ipilimumab. This CDR3 region has 16 residues. The V gene lost 0 bases and the J gene lost 0 bases, with 11 bases spanning the gap. Germline CDR1 and CDR2: MGHRA and YSYEKL. Remarks on this clone: Its antigen is unidentified.

This TCR was recovered from a human donor with non-small cell lung cancer whose response to radiotherapy plus ipilimumab could not be evaluated. Some clones in this sample may be carry-over from other donors' samples. The rearrangement links TRBV4-1 to TRBJ1-2, with no clear D. The specimen comprised peripheral blood, sampled from a patient treated with radiotherapy plus ipilimumab. The CDR3 region is CASSQDVRVPNYGYTF. In nucleotides, the CDR3 is TGCGCCAGCAGCCAAGATGTCCGGGTGCCTAACTATGGCTACACCTTC.